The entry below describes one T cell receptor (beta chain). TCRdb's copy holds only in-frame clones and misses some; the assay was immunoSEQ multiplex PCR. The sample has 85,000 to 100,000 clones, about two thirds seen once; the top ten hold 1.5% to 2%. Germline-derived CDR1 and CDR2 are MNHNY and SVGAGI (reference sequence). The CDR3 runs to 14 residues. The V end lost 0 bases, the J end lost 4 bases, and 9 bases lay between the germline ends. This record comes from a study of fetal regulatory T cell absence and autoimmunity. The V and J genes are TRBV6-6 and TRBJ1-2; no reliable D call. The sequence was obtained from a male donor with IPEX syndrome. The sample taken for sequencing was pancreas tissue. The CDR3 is CASSYSGRGYGYTF. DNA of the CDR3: TGTGCCAGCAGTTACTCGGGTCGTGGCTATGGCTACACCTTC.